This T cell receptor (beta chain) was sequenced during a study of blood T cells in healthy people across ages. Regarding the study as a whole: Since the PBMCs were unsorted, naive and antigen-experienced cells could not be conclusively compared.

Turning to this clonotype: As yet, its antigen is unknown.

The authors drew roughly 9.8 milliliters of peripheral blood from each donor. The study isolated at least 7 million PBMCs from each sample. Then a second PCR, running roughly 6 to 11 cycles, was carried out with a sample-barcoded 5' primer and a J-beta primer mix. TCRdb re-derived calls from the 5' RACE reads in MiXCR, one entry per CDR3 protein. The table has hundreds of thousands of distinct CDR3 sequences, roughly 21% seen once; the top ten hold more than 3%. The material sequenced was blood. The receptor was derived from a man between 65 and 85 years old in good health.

The DNA of the CDR3 is TGTGCCAGCAGTCTAGCTCCTGGACAGCCCTACAATGAGCAGTTCTTC. This translates into CASSLAPGQPYNEQFF. V usage is TRBV27 and J usage is TRBJ2-1; possibly TRBD1 for D (6 bases). Germline V CDR1 and CDR2: MNHEY, SMNVEV (reference sequence). Trimming removed 5 bases from V and 2 bases from J, with 16 bases in between. The CDR3 extends over 16 amino acids.